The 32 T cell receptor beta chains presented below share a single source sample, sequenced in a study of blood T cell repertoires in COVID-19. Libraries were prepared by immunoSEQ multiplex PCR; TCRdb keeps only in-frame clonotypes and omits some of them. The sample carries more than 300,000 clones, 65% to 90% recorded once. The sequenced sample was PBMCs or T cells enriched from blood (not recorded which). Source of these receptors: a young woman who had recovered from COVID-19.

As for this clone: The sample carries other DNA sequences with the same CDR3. The CDR3 coding sequence is TGTGCCAGCTCACCAGGGACAGGGAGCTCCTACGAGCAGTACTTC. It is translated as CASSPGTGSSYEQYF. The chain carries TRBV18 and TRBJ2-7, with TRBD1 matching 9 bases. Per germline, CDR1 KGHSH and CDR2 LQKENI. Trimming at V came to 2 bases and at J to 0 bases, leaving 2 bases not matched to a gene. The CDR3 runs to 15 residues.

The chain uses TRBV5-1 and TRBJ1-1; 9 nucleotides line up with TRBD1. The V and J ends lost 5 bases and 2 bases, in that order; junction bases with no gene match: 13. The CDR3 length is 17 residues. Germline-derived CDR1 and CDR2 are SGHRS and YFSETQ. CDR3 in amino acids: CASRYSTGTGKNTEAFF. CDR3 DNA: TGCGCCAGCAGATACTCGACCGGGACAGGGAAAAACACTGAAGCTTTCTTT.

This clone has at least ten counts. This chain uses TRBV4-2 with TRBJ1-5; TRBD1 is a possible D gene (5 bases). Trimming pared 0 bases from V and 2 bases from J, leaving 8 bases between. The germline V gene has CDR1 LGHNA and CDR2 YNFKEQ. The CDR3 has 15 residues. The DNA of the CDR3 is TGTGCCAGCAGCCAAGAGCAAGGGGGCAATCAGCCCCAGCATTTT. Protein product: CASSQEQGGNQPQHF.

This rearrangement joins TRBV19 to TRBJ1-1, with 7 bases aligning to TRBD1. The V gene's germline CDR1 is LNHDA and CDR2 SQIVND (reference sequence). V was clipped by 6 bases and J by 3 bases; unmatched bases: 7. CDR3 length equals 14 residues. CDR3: CASSLQTGHTEAFF. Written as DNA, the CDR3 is TGTGCCAGTAGCCTTCAGACAGGGCACACTGAAGCTTTCTTT.

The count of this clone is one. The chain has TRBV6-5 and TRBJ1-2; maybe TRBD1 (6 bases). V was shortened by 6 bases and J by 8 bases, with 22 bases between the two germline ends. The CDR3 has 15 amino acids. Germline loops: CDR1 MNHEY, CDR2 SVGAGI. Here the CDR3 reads CASSSSPDSWWGYTF. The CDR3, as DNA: TGTGCCAGCAGCTCGAGCCCGGACAGTTGGTGGGGCTACACCTTC.

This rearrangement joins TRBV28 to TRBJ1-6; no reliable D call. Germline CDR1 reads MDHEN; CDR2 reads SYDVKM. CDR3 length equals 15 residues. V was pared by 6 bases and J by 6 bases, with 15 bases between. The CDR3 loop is CASSPGNGFNSPLHF. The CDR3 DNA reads TGTGCCAGCAGCCCGGGGAACGGTTTTAATTCACCCCTCCACTTT.

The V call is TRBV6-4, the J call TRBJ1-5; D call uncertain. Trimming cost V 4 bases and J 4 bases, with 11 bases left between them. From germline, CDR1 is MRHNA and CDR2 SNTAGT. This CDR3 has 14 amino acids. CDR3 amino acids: CASSGPDSNQPQHF. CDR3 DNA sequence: TGTGCCAGCAGTGGCCCAGACTCAAATCAGCCCCAGCATTTT.

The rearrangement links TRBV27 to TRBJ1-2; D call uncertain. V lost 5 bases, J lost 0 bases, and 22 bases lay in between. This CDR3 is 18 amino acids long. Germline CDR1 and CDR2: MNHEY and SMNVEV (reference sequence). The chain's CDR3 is CASSPTGVPLQANYGYTF. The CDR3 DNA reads TGTGCCAGCAGTCCTACGGGAGTACCACTCCAAGCTAACTATGGCTACACCTTC.

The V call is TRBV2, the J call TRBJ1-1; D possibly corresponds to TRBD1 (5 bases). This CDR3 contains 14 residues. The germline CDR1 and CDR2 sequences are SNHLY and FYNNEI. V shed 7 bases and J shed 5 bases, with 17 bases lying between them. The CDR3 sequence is CASNRGARGTEAFF. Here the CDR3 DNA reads TGTGCCAGCAACCGCGGAGCCCGGGGGACTGAAGCTTTCTTT.

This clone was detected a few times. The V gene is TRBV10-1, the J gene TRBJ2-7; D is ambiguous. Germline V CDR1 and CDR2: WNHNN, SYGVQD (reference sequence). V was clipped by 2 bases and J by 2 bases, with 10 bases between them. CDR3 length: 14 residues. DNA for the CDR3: TGCGCCAGCAGTGAGGCCGGGTATCCCTACGAGCAGTACTTC. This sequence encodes CASSEAGYPYEQYF.

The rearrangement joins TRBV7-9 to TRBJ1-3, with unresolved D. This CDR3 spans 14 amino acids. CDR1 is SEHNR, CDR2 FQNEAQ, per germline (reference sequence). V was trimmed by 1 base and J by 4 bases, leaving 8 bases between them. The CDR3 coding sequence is TGTGCCAGCAGCTTAGTTAGTCCCGGAAACACCATATATTTT. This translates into CASSLVSPGNTIYF.

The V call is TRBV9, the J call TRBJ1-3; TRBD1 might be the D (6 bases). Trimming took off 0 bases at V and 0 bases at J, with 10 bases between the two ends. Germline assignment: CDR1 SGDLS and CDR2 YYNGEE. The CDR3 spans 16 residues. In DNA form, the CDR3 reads TGTGCCAGCAGCGTAGGTCAGGACAGCTCTGGAAACACCATATATTTT. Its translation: CASSVGQDSSGNTIYF.

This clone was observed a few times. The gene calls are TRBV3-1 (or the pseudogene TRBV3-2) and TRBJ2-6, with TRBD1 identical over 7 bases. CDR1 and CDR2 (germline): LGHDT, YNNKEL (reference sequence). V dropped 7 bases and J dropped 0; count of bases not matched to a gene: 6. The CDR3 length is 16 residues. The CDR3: CASTSTGASGANVLTF. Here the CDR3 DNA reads TGTGCCAGCACCTCCACAGGGGCCTCTGGGGCCAACGTCCTGACTTTC.

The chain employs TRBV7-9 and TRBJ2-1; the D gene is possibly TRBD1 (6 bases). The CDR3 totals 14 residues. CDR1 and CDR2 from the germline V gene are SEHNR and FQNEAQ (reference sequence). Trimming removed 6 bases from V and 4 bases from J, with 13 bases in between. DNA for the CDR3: TGTGCCAGCAGTAGCGACAGGAATTACAATGAGCAGTTCTTC. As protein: CASSSDRNYNEQFF. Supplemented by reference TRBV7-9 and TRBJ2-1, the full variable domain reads DTGVSQNPRHKITKRGQNVTFRCDPISEHNRLYWYRQTLGQGPEFLTYFQNEAQLEKSRLLSDRFSAERPKGSFSTLEIQRTEQGDSAMYLCASSSDRNYNEQFFGPGTRLTVL.

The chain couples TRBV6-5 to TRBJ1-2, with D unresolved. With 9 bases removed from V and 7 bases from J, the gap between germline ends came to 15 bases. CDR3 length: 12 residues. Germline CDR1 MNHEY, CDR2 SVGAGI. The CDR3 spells CASPSAPAGYTF. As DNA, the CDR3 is TGTGCCAGTCCCAGCGCGCCAGCTGGCTACACCTTC.

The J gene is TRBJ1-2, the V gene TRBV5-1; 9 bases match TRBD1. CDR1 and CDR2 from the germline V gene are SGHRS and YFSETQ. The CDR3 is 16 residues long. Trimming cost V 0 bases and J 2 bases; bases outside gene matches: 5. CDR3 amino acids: CASSLAGTGKNYGYTF. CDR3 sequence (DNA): TGCGCCAGCAGCTTGGCCGGGACAGGGAAGAACTATGGCTACACCTTC.

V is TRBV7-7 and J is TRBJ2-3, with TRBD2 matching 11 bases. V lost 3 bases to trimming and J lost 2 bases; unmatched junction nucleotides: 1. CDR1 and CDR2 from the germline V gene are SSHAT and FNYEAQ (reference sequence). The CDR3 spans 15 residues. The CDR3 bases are TGTGCCAGCAGCTTTAGCGGGAGGGCCACAGATACGCAGTATTTT. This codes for CASSFSGRATDTQYF. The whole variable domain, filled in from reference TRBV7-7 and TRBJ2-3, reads GAGVSQSPRYKVTKRGQDVTLRCDPISSHATLYWYQQALGQGPEFLTYFNYEAQPDKSGLPSDRFSAERPEGSISTLTIQRTEQRDSAMYRCASSFSGRATDTQYFGPGTRLTVL.

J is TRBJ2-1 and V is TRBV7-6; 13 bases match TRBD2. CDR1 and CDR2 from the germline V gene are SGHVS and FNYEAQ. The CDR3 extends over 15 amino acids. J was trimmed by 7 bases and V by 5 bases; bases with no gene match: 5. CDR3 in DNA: TGTGCCAGCAGCCCTACTAGCGGGGGGGGGAATGAGCAGTTCTTC. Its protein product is CASSPTSGGGNEQFF.

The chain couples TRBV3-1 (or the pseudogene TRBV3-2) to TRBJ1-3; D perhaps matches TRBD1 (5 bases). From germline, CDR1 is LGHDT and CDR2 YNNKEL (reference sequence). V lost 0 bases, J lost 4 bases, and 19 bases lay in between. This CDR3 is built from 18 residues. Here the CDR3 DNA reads TGTGCCAGCAGCCAAGATACCCTTGCGGGGGGGGTAGGAAACACCATATATTTT. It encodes CASSQDTLAGGVGNTIYF.

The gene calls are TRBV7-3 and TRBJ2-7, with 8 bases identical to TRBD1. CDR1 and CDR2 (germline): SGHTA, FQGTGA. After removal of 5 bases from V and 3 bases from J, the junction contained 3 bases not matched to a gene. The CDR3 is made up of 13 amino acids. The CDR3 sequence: CASSPGQGYEQYF. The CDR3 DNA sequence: TGTGCCAGCAGCCCCGGACAGGGCTACGAGCAGTACTTC.

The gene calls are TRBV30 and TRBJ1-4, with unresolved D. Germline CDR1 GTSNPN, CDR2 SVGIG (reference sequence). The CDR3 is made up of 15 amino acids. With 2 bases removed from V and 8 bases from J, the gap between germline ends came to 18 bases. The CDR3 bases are TGTGCCTGGAGTCTGCGGGCTCTTAGAGGGGAAAAACTGTTTTTT. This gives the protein CAWSLRALRGEKLFF.

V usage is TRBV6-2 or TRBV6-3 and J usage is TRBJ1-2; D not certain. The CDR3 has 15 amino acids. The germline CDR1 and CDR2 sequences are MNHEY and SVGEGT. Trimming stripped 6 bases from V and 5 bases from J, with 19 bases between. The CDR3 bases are TGTGCCAGCAGCCCCCGCGGGAAGGCAAGATATGGCTACACCTTC. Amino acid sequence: CASSPRGKARYGYTF.

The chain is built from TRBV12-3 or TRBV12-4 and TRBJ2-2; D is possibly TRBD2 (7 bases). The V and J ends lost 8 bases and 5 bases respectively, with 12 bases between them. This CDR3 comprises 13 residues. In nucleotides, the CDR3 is TGTGCCAGCTTCGGGGGGCCAACCGGGGAGCTGTTTTTT. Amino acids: CASFGGPTGELFF.

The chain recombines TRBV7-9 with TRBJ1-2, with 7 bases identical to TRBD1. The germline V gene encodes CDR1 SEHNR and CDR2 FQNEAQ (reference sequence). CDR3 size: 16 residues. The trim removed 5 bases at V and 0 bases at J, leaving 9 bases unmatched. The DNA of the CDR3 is TGTGCCAGCAGCATGGGACAGCCTCCAGCTAACTATGGCTACACCTTC. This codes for CASSMGQPPANYGYTF.

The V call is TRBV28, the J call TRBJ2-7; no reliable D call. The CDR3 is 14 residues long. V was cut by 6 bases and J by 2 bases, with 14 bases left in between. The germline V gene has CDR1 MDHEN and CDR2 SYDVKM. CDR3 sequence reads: CASSPEVPPYEQYF. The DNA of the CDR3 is TGTGCCAGCAGCCCAGAAGTCCCCCCCTACGAGCAGTACTTC.

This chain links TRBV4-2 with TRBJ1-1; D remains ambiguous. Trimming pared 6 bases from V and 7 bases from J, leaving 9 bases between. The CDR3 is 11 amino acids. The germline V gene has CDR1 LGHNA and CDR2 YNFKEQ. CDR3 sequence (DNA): TGTGCCAGCAGAGGACTCCGTGAAGCTTTCTTT. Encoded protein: CASRGLREAFF.

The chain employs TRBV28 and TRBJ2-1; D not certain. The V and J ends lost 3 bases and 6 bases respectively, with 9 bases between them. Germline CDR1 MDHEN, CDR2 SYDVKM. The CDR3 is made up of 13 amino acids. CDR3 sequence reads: CASSFSGFNEQFF. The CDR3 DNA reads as TGTGCCAGCAGTTTTTCCGGGTTCAATGAGCAGTTCTTC.

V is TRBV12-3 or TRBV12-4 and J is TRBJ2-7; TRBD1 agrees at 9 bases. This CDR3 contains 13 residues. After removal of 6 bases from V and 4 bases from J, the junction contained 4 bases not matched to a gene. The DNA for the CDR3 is TGTGCCAGCAGCGGGACAGGGTTTTACGAGCAGTACTTC. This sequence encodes CASSGTGFYEQYF.

In DNA, the CDR3 is TGTGCCAGCAGCCTTCGGCCACCGGGACAGGGTGGTTCACCCCTCCACTTT. It specifies CASSLRPPGQGGSPLHF. The V gene is TRBV14, the J gene TRBJ1-6; 9 nucleotides line up with TRBD1. The CDR3 runs 17 residues. V gave up 4 bases and J gave up 9 bases; unmatched junction bases: 13. Per the germline V gene, CDR1 is SGHDN and CDR2 is FVKESK.

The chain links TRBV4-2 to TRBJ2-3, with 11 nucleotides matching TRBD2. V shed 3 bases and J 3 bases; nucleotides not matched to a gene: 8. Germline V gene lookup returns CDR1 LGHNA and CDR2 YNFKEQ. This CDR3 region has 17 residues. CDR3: CASSQTPTSGGTDTQYF. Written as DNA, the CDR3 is TGTGCCAGCAGCCAGACGCCTACTAGCGGGGGTACAGATACGCAGTATTTT.

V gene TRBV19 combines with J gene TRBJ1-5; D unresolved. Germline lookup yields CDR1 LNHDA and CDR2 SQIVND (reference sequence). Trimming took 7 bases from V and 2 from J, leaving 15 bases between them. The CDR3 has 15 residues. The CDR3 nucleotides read TGTGCCAGTATTAACCCTAGAAACGGCAATCAGCCCCAGCATTTT. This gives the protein CASINPRNGNQPQHF.

In DNA form, the CDR3 reads TGCGCCAGCAGCTTCATAGCGGGAGATTCTGCAGATACGCAGTATTTT. Translated, it gives CASSFIAGDSADTQYF. The genes are TRBV5-1 and TRBJ2-3; 9 bases match TRBD2. Germline CDR1 reads SGHRS; CDR2 reads YFSETQ. With 2 bases clipped from V and 4 bases from J, the junction kept 8 bases outside the gene matches. The CDR3 extends over 16 amino acids.